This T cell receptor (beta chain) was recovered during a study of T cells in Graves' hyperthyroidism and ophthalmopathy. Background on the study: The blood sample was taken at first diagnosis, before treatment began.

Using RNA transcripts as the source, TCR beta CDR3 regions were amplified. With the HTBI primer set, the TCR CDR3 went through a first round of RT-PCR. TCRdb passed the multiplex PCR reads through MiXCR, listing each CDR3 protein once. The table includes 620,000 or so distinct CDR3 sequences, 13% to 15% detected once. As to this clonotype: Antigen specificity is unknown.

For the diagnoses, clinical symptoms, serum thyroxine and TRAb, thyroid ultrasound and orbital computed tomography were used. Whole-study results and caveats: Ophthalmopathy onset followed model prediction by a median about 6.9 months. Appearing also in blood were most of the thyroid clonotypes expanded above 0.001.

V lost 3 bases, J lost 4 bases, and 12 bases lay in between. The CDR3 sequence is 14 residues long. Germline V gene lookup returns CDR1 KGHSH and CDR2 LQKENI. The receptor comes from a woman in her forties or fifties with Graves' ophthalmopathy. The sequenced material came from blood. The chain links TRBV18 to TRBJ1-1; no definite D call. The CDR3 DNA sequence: TGTGCCAGCTCACCGGGAGTATGGGGCACTGAAGCTTTCTTT. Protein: CASSPGVWGTEAFF. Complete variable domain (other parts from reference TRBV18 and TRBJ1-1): NAGVMQNPRHLVRRRGQEARLRCSPMKGHSHVYWYRQLPEEGLKFMVYLQKENIIDESGMPKERFSAEFPKEGPSILRIQQVVRGDSAAYFCASSPGVWGTEAFFGQGTRLTVV.